The clone carrying this T cell receptor beta chain was observed a few times. The data stem from a study of blood T cells in healthy people across ages. Trimming took 0 bases from V and 5 from J, leaving 19 bases between them. Germline lookup yields CDR1 SGHRS and CDR2 YFSETQ. The CDR3 spans 17 residues. Then a second PCR, running roughly 6 to 11 cycles, was carried out with a sample-barcoded 5' primer and a J-beta primer mix. Template switching added a 12-random-nucleotide identifier to every cDNA molecule. CDR3-containing paired-end reads numbered at least 3 million in each sample. TCRdb reprocessed the 5' RACE reads with MiXCR, giving one entry per CDR3 protein. The table has 1.2 million to 1.5 million distinct CDR3 sequences, approximately 40% seen once.

Sequences were obtained from blood. The rearrangement joins TRBV5-1 to TRBJ2-3; TRBD2 is a possible D gene (6 bases). The sequence was obtained from a woman between 18 and 29 years old in good health. Here the CDR3 reads CASSLARLRGLGDTQYF. The CDR3 bases are TGCGCCAGCAGCTTGGCCAGACTAAGGGGACTCGGAGATACGCAGTATTTT.